This is a list of T cell receptor beta chains from one sample in a study of OX40 agonist ivuxolimab in advanced cancers. Using immunoSEQ multiplex PCR, the repertoire was profiled, and TCRdb retains in-frame clones only, with some absent. Here the sample spans tens of thousands of clones, about three quarters being singletons. The specimen was CD4+ or CD8+ T cells sorted from blood, collected in a trial of the OX40 agonist ivuxolimab. All receptors derive from an adult with an advanced solid tumor such as melanoma, head and neck, liver or kidney cancer. CDR3s include the opening cysteine and the closing phenylalanine or tryptophan. A D gene is named only where the DNA matches it firmly. Size values are once, few and many counts, or a class for expanded clones, and some rows have none.

TRBV4-3	NA	TRBJ2-1	NA	TGCGCCAGCAGCCAAGACGGGGGGCGCTACAATGAGCAGTTCTTC	CASSQDGGRYNEQFF
TRBV2	TRBD2	TRBJ2-3	medium-sized	TGTGCCAGCAGTGTCGGAGCGGGGAACACAGATACGCAGTATTTT	CASSVGAGNTDTQYF
TRBV27	TRBD2	TRBJ2-5	once	TGTGCCAGCAGTTTATCAGCGGGGCTAGCGGGGCCTTCGACCCAGTACTTC	CASSLSAGLAGPSTQYF
TRBV4-3	TRBD1	TRBJ2-7	NA	TGCGCCAGCAGCCAAGAGGACAGGGCGAGTACCTACGAGCAGTACTTC	CASSQEDRASTYEQYF
TRBV6-5	NA	TRBJ2-2	NA	TGTGCCAGCAGTGTAAAGCGAGCTACCGGGGAGCTGTTTTTT	CASSVKRATGELFF
TRBV7-9	NA	TRBJ2-1	NA	TGTGCCAGCAGCTGGGTCCTAGCTAAAGGGGAGCAGTTCTTC	CASSWVLAKGEQFF
TRBV7-2	NA	TRBJ2-1	NA	TGTGCCAGTAATCTGGACACTTTCTACAATGAGCAGTTCTTC	CASNLDTFYNEQFF
TRBV7-9	NA	TRBJ2-7	once	TGTGCCAGCAGCCCCCCCCAGGAGTACGAGCAGTACTTC	CASSPPQEYEQYF
TRBV27	TRBD1	TRBJ2-1	NA	TGTGCCAGCAGTTTATGGACAGGGAGCTTTGAGGAGCAGTTCTTC	CASSLWTGSFEEQFF
TRBV7-7	TRBD1	TRBJ2-2	few	TGTGCTAGCAGCCGGTCGGGGACAGAGAACACCGGGGAGCTGTTTTTT	CASSRSGTENTGELFF
TRBV4-2	NA	TRBJ2-3	few	TGTGCCAGCAGCCAAGCCTGGGGCCAGGGTGAAGATACGCAGTATTTT	CASSQAWGQGEDTQYF
TRBV5-8	TRBD2	TRBJ2-2	NA	TGTGCCAGCAGCCTGACCGGGACTAGCGGGGGGGCCATCACCGGGGAGCTGTTTTTT	CASSLTGTSGGAITGELFF
TRBV7-2	NA	TRBJ2-7	NA	TGTGCCAGCAGCTATGTCGCCTACGAGCAGTACTTC	CASSYVAYEQYF
TRBV9	TRBD2	TRBJ2-7	NA	TGTGCCAGCAGCGTAGCTAGCGGACCCTACGAGCAGTACTTC	CASSVASGPYEQYF
TRBV7-2	TRBD2	TRBJ2-2	NA	TGTGCCAGCAGCCAACTTTTAGCGGGGCAGATCACCGGGGAGCTGTTTTTT	CASSQLLAGQITGELFF
TRBV19	NA	TRBJ1-5	NA	TGTGCCAGTAGTAGACAGTACCGGGACAATAGCAATCAGCCCCAGCATTTT	CASSRQYRDNSNQPQHF
TRBV5-6	NA	TRBJ2-7	NA	TGTGCCAGCAGCTTGCAACAGACAAGCTCCTACGAGCAGTACTTC	CASSLQQTSSYEQYF
TRBV5-1	TRBD1	TRBJ1-2	NA	TGCGCCAGCAGCTTGGGAGCAGGGGGCGCAGACGGCTACACCTTC	CASSLGAGGADGYTF
TRBV7-8	NA	TRBJ1-1	NA	TGTGCCAGCAGGTATTTTGACCGGGACACTGAAGCTTTCTTT	CASRYFDRDTEAFF
TRBV29-1	NA	TRBJ2-7	NA	TGCAGCGTTGACTCGCGCGGGGGCCCCTACGAGCAGTACTTC	CSVDSRGGPYEQYF
TRBV4-1	NA	TRBJ1-5	few	TGCGCCAGCAGACAGACAGATTATAGCAATCAGCCCCAGCATTTT	CASRQTDYSNQPQHF
TRBV5-4	NA	TRBJ2-1	NA	TGTGCCAGCAGCTTGGTATCAAATGAGCAGTTCTTC	CASSLVSNEQFF
TRBV19	NA	TRBJ1-5	medium-sized	TGTGCCAGTACTCATAGCGGAGGGGGGCCCCAGCATTTT	CASTHSGGGPQHF
TRBV9	TRBD1	TRBJ2-7	NA	TGTGCCAGCAGCGCGACAGGGGGTTTCTACGAGCAGTACTTC	CASSATGGFYEQYF
TRBV7-3	TRBD2	TRBJ2-2	NA	TGTGCCAGCAGCTCCGGGACTAGATACACCGGGGAGCTGTTTTTT	CASSSGTRYTGELFF
TRBV28	TRBD2	TRBJ2-3	NA	TGTGCCAGCAGTTTCCGGGGGGGCACAGATACGCAGTATTTT	CASSFRGGTDTQYF
TRBV29-1	NA	TRBJ2-3	NA	TGCAGCGTTGAAGCTCGGGGACCGACCACAGATACGCAGTATTTT	CSVEARGPTTDTQYF
TRBV7-9	TRBD1	TRBJ2-5	few	TGTGCCAGCAGCTTCTTTCCTCGGGACAGAGGGCAAGAGACCCAGTACTTC	CASSFFPRDRGQETQYF
TRBV19	NA	TRBJ1-2	few	TGTGCCAGTAGTGCTGTCGGGTTAGGATATGGCTACACCTTC	CASSAVGLGYGYTF
TRBV27	NA	TRBJ2-7	NA	TGTGCCAGCTGGCCGGGGGCGGGCCTAGGGGAGCAGTACTTC	CASWPGAGLGEQYF
TRBV12-5	NA	TRBJ2-7	NA	TGTGCTAGTGGTACAGGGCACGGGGCCTACGAGCAGTACTTC	CASGTGHGAYEQYF
TRBV5-8	TRBD1	TRBJ2-1	NA	TGTGCCAGCTGGAAACAGGGGAGCGACAATGAGCAGTTCTTC	CASWKQGSDNEQFF
TRBV6-5	NA	TRBJ1-2	NA	TGTGCCAGCAGTTACGGTAACTATGGCTACACCTTC	CASSYGNYGYTF
TRBV27	NA	TRBJ2-1	NA	TGTGCCAGCAGTTTAACGGGGGGGACAGTCTATGAGCAGTTCTTC	CASSLTGGTVYEQFF
TRBV19	TRBD1	TRBJ1-5	NA	TGTGCCAGTAGTATAGACACCGACAGGGGCGATCAGCCCCAGCATTTT	CASSIDTDRGDQPQHF
TRBV19	NA	TRBJ1-1	NA	TGTGCCAGTAGTCCACCGGGACGGCAGAACACTGAAGCTTTCTTT	CASSPPGRQNTEAFF
TRBV29-1	NA	TRBJ2-1	few	TGCAGCGTTCAAGCGACGGGGGATGCCTACAATGAGCAGTTCTTC	CSVQATGDAYNEQFF
TRBV27	NA	TRBJ1-2	NA	TGTGCCAGCAGTTTCCGGGGTAACTATGGCTACACCTTC	CASSFRGNYGYTF
TRBV2	NA	TRBJ1-4	once	TGTGCCAGCAGTGATGGGGAAAAACTGTTTTTT	CASSDGEKLFF
TRBV7-9	NA	TRBJ1-1	NA	TGTGCCAGCAGCCTCGGGGCGGGCGGCACTGAAGCTTTCTTT	CASSLGAGGTEAFF
TRBV7-2	NA	TRBJ2-7	NA	TGTGCCAGCAGCTTAGCCCCGCAAGCCGAGCAGTACTTC	CASSLAPQAEQYF
TRBV11-1	NA	TRBJ2-7	NA	TGTGCCAGCAGGTCAACCGGGACGGACTCCTACGAGCAGTACTTC	CASRSTGTDSYEQYF
TRBV6-5	NA	TRBJ2-7	NA	TGTGCCAGCACTCTGAATTCAGTTTACGAGCAGTACTTC	CASTLNSVYEQYF
TRBV7-8	NA	TRBJ1-1	NA	TGTGCCAGCAGCTTAGCCCCGGGGGGCGTACTGGGGGATGAAGCTTTCTTT	CASSLAPGGVLGDEAFF
TRBV7-9	NA	TRBJ1-1	NA	TGTGCCAGCAGCTTAGCTCTGGGTACGAACACTGAAGCTTTCTTT	CASSLALGTNTEAFF
TRBV4-2	NA	TRBJ2-6	NA	TGTGCCAGCAGCCAAGCCTCCACCCTCTCTGGGGCCAACGTCCTGACTTTC	CASSQASTLSGANVLTF
TRBV9	NA	TRBJ2-5	NA	TGTGCCAGCAGCGTAGGTACAGGGCCTAAAGAGACCCAGTACTTC	CASSVGTGPKETQYF
TRBV6-5	NA	TRBJ1-4	NA	TGTGCCAGCAGATTTGCTGAAAAACTGTTTTTT	CASRFAEKLFF
TRBV4-1	TRBD2	TRBJ2-7	few	TGCGCCAGCAGCCAGGCGCGGGGGACGGGCGAGCAGTACTTC	CASSQARGTGEQYF
TRBV9	NA	TRBJ2-7	NA	TGTGCCAGCAGCGTAGGTGGATGGGACGAGCAGTACTTC	CASSVGGWDEQYF
TRBV7-6	NA	TRBJ2-7	NA	TGTGCCAGCTCTGTGGGCGAGGCCTACGAGCAGTACTTC	CASSVGEAYEQYF
TRBV7-9	TRBD1	TRBJ2-1	NA	TGTGCCAGCAGCCCTCGGGACAGGGTCTTGACCAAATCTTGGTCCTCGCAGTTCTTC	CASSPRDRVLTKSWSSQFF
TRBV9	NA	TRBJ2-5	NA	TGTGCCAGCAGCGTAGGGACATCGGAAGGGGAGACCCAGTACTTC	CASSVGTSEGETQYF
TRBV4-3	NA	TRBJ1-4	NA	TGCGCCAGCAGCCAAGATGGGGCAGGGTACGAAAAACTGTTTTTT	CASSQDGAGYEKLFF
TRBV4-3	NA	TRBJ2-7	NA	TGCGCCAGCAGCCAAGAGGTTAGCAGCGAGCAGTACTTC	CASSQEVSSEQYF
TRBV6-6	NA	TRBJ1-5	NA	TGTGCCAGCAGTTACGGCATCGATAGCAATCAGCCCCAGCATTTT	CASSYGIDSNQPQHF
TRBV9	TRBD1	TRBJ2-2	NA	TGTGCCAGCAGCCAATGGGGGACAGCCACCGGGGAGCTGTTTTTT	CASSQWGTATGELFF
TRBV11-3	TRBD1	TRBJ1-2	NA	TGTGCCAGCAGCCCAGGGACAGGGCGAGAGGCTAACTATGGCTACACCTTC	CASSPGTGREANYGYTF
TRBV7-2	NA	TRBJ1-1	NA	TGTGCCAGCAGTTACCGGGACAACACTGAAGCTTTCTTT	CASSYRDNTEAFF